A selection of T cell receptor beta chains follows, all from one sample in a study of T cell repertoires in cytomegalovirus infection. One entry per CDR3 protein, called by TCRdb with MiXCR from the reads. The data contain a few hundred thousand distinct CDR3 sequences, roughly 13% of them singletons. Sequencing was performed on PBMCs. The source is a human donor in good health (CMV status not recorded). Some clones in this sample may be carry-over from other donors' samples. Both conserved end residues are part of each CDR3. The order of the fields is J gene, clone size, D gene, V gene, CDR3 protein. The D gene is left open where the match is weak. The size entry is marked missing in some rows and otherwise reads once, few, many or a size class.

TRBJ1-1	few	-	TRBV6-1	CASSRAPSTEAFF
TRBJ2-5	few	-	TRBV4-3	CASSQGYQLKETQYF
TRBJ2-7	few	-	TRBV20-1	CSASEKPGKGDDEQYF
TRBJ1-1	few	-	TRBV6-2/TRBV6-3	CASSPLAWENTEAFF
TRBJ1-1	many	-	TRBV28	CASSIPRGRFGTEAFF
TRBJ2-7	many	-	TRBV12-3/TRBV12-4	CASTLPGQLYEQYF
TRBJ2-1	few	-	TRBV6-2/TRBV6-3	CASSKDESYNEQFF
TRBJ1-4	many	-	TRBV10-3	CAISRGEVEKLFF
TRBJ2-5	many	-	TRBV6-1	CASSEDSGTEYF
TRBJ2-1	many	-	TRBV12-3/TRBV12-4	CASSRAPGSYNEQFF
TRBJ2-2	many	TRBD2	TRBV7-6	CASRTGRAFTGELFF
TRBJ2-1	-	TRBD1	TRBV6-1	CASSSDRGGNEQFF
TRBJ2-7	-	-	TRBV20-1	CSARDLGAFPYEQYF
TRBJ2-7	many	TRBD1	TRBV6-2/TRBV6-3	CASSPDRLSYEQYF
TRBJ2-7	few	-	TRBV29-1	CSVGSPYEQYF
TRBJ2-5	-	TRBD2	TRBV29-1	CSALAGGPETQYF
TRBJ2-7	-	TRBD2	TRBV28	CASRNPGLSYEQYF
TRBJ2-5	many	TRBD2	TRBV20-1	CSARTTSGRSQTQYF
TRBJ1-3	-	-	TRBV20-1	CSALPLKDRPSGNTIYF
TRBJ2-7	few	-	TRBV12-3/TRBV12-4	CASRLSGYSYEQYF
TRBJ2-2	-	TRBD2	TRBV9	CASRTSGRGTGELFF
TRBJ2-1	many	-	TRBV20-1	CSAKYSDNEQFF
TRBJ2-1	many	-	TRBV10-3	CAISAPGTAIYNEQFF
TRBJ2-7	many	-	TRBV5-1	CASSLRSDLATHPYEQYF
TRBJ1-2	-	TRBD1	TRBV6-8	CASSYSDRDNYGYTF
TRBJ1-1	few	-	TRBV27	CASGRFVYTEAFF
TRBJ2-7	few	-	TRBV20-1	CSARDRGGYEQYF
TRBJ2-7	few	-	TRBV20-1	CSARGDSRLSSYEQYF
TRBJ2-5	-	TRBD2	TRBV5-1	CASSLGGGAETQYF
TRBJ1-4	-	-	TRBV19	CASSLTATNENLFF
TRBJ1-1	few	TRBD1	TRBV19	CASSPRTGATEAFF
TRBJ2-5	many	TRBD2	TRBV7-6	CASSLVGSGGLRTQYF
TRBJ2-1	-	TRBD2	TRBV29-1	CSVYFKRDGAYNEQFF
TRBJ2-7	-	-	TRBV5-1	CASSLAPGEQYF
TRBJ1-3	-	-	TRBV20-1	CSARAEAGSRSGNTIYF
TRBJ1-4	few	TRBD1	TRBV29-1	CSVGTGRSNEKLFF
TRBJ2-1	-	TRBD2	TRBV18	CASSQQNPGGNEQFF
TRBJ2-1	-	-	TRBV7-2	CASSALPRIVLF
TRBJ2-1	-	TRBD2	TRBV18	CASSPPVLAGIYNEQFF
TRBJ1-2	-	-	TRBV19	CASIGVPLDYGYTF